This T cell receptor (beta chain) was identified in a study of blood T cell repertoires in COVID-19. Study context: Acute and convalescent COVID-19 specimens originated in the United States, Italy and Spain. Sources were T cells, B-cell-depleted T cells, or PBMCs; the material itself was cDNA or gDNA.

Per the authors' pipeline: Amplified reference gene primers provided the basis for estimating nucleated cell counts. Data came from immunoSEQ multiplex PCR; TCRdb stores just in-frame clones and leaves some out. The D gene and trimming were derived from the DNA, and the V and J assignments and clone size from that table. The top ten clones hold about 3.9% of a sample with a few hundred thousand clones, roughly 89% of them seen once. Seattle patients were enrolled during active infection and followed longitudinally. The CDR3 length is 15 residues. Losses at the gene ends were 4 bases for V and 4 bases for J; bases not matched to a gene: 8. CDR1 and CDR2 from the germline V gene are SGDLS and YYNGEE.

The chain joins TRBV9 to TRBJ2-5; 9 nucleotides align to TRBD1. This clonotype was obtained from a woman aged 60-75 years with COVID-19, enrolled during active disease. Sequencing input: peripheral blood. CDR3 nucleotides: TGTGCCAGCAGCCCGGACAGGGGTCCCCCAGAGACCCAGTACTTC. It translates to CASSPDRGPPETQYF.